These T cell receptor beta chains were read from a single sample in a study of early T cells in non-severe SARS-CoV-2 infection. TCRdb re-called the 5' RACE reads through MiXCR, storing one row per CDR3 protein. The table includes around 50,000 distinct CDR3 sequences, 10% to 15% detected once. Material: whole blood. These receptors originate from an adult who was a healthcare worker with PCR-confirmed SARS-CoV-2 infection or an uninfected control (not recorded which). Both conserved end residues are part of each CDR3. Each record gives: J gene, D gene, clone size, V gene, CDR3 DNA, CDR3 protein. A D gene is named only where the DNA matches it firmly. Part of the rows lack a size; the others show once, few, many or a class for expanded clones.

J gene: TRBJ1-2; D gene: .; clone size: .; V gene: TRBV7-2; CDR3 DNA: TGTGCCAGCAGCTTAAGTACAGCGACTAACTATGGCTACACCTTC; CDR3 protein: CASSLSTATNYGYTF
J gene: TRBJ2-7; D gene: .; clone size: many; V gene: TRBV6-6; CDR3 DNA: TGTGCCAGCACCTCTACCTACGAGCAGTACTTC; CDR3 protein: CASTSTYEQYF
J gene: TRBJ1-2; D gene: .; clone size: few; V gene: TRBV30; CDR3 DNA: TGTGCCTGGAGTTGGGCAGGGCCCTCGAGGGGCTACACCTTC; CDR3 protein: CAWSWAGPSRGYTF
J gene: TRBJ2-7; D gene: TRBD1; clone size: many; V gene: TRBV18; CDR3 DNA: TGTGCCAGCTCAAGCCAGGACAGGGCCCTCGAGCAGTACTTC; CDR3 protein: CASSSQDRALEQYF
J gene: TRBJ2-1; D gene: TRBD2; clone size: .; V gene: TRBV11-1; CDR3 DNA: TGTGTCAGCAGCCCCACCCGGAGGACTAGCGGGAGACCAAGCTCCTACAATGAGCAGTTCTTC; CDR3 protein: CVSSPTRRTSGRPSSYNEQFF
J gene: TRBJ2-1; D gene: .; clone size: .; V gene: TRBV11-1; CDR3 DNA: TGTGCCAGCAGTCAAGGGCCTAGCTCCTACAATGAGCAGTTCTTC; CDR3 protein: CASSQGPSSYNEQFF
J gene: TRBJ2-3; D gene: .; clone size: many; V gene: TRBV5-8; CDR3 DNA: TGTGCCAGCAGCTCGGACCCCTTGGATACGCAGTATTTT; CDR3 protein: CASSSDPLDTQYF
J gene: TRBJ2-2; D gene: .; clone size: .; V gene: TRBV11-3; CDR3 DNA: TGTGCCAGCAGCCCGGGCCCCAGAGGGGAGCTGTTTTTT; CDR3 protein: CASSPGPRGELFF
J gene: TRBJ2-7; D gene: TRBD2; clone size: many; V gene: TRBV9; CDR3 DNA: TGTGCCAGCGGTCACGGGAGGATCTACGAGCAGTACTTC; CDR3 protein: CASGHGRIYEQYF
J gene: TRBJ2-3; D gene: .; clone size: .; V gene: TRBV11-2; CDR3 DNA: TGTGCCAGCAGCTTGAGGCGTCGACACACAGATACGCAGTATTTT; CDR3 protein: CASSLRRRHTDTQYF
J gene: TRBJ2-5; D gene: TRBD2; clone size: .; V gene: TRBV20-1; CDR3 DNA: TGCAGTGCTAGACACAGCGGGAGATCCCAAGAGACCCAGTACTTC; CDR3 protein: CSARHSGRSQETQYF
J gene: TRBJ1-1; D gene: .; clone size: many; V gene: TRBV6-1; CDR3 DNA: TGTGCCAGCAGTGAATCGAATCCCGACCCCCAAGGGAACACTGAAGCTTTCTTT; CDR3 protein: CASSESNPDPQGNTEAFF
J gene: TRBJ2-5; D gene: .; clone size: .; V gene: TRBV9; CDR3 DNA: TGTGCCAGCAGCGGGGAAGAGACCCAGTACTTC; CDR3 protein: CASSGEETQYF
J gene: TRBJ2-3; D gene: .; clone size: many; V gene: TRBV20-1; CDR3 DNA: TGCAGTGCTAGAGATCCCGGACGCCACACAGATACGCAGTATTTT; CDR3 protein: CSARDPGRHTDTQYF
J gene: TRBJ2-1; D gene: .; clone size: .; V gene: TRBV19; CDR3 DNA: TGTGCCAGTAGTCCCCCCCCGGCGTGGAGCGCGAATGAGCAGTTCTTC; CDR3 protein: CASSPPPAWSANEQFF
J gene: TRBJ1-5; D gene: .; clone size: few; V gene: TRBV19; CDR3 DNA: TGTGCCAGTAGCCCCGGGCCCTCAAATCAGCCCCAGCATTTT; CDR3 protein: CASSPGPSNQPQHF
J gene: TRBJ2-7; D gene: .; clone size: many; V gene: TRBV11-2; CDR3 DNA: TGTGCCAGCAGCTACCAAATGGACTACGAGCAGTACTTC; CDR3 protein: CASSYQMDYEQYF
J gene: TRBJ1-6; D gene: .; clone size: many; V gene: TRBV10-2; CDR3 DNA: TGCGCCAGCAGTGAGGCGGGCTCTAATTCACCCCTCCACTTT; CDR3 protein: CASSEAGSNSPLHF
J gene: TRBJ1-1; D gene: .; clone size: many; V gene: TRBV29-1; CDR3 DNA: TGCAGCGCTTCACAGGGCCTTGGCACTGAAGCTTTCTTT; CDR3 protein: CSASQGLGTEAFF
J gene: TRBJ2-7; D gene: .; clone size: few; V gene: TRBV9; CDR3 DNA: TGTGCCAGCAGCCCCCCGGGACACCACTACGAGCAGTACTTC; CDR3 protein: CASSPPGHHYEQYF
J gene: TRBJ1-6; D gene: .; clone size: many; V gene: TRBV12-3/TRBV12-4; CDR3 DNA: TGTGCCAGCAGTTTAGGGGGGGTAGGTTCACCCCTCCACTTT; CDR3 protein: CASSLGGVGSPLHF
J gene: TRBJ2-5; D gene: TRBD1; clone size: .; V gene: TRBV9; CDR3 DNA: TGTGCCAGCAGCGCGGGACAGTACCAAGAGACCCAGTACTTC; CDR3 protein: CASSAGQYQETQYF
J gene: TRBJ2-1; D gene: TRBD2; clone size: many; V gene: TRBV4-1; CDR3 DNA: TGCGCCAGCAGCCAAGTGCGACTAGCGGGAGTTTCCAATGAGCAGTTCTTC; CDR3 protein: CASSQVRLAGVSNEQFF
J gene: TRBJ2-3; D gene: .; clone size: few; V gene: TRBV12-3/TRBV12-4; CDR3 DNA: TGTGCCAGCAGTTTCGGGGGGCAAAGCACAGATACGCAGTATTTT; CDR3 protein: CASSFGGQSTDTQYF
J gene: TRBJ2-7; D gene: TRBD2; clone size: few; V gene: TRBV11-3; CDR3 DNA: TGTGCCAGCAGCCCTACTAGCGGGGTTGACTACGAGCAGTACTTC; CDR3 protein: CASSPTSGVDYEQYF
J gene: TRBJ1-1; D gene: .; clone size: many; V gene: TRBV29-1; CDR3 DNA: TGCAGCGTGCTCGGGGACGGACCCACTGAAGCTTTCTTT; CDR3 protein: CSVLGDGPTEAFF
J gene: TRBJ2-1; D gene: TRBD2; clone size: many; V gene: TRBV4-2; CDR3 DNA: TGTGCCAGCAGCCCAGCGCTAGCGGGGGGGCTTAGTCCCTACAATGAGCAGTTCTTC; CDR3 protein: CASSPALAGGLSPYNEQFF
J gene: TRBJ2-5; D gene: .; clone size: .; V gene: TRBV2; CDR3 DNA: TGTGCCAGCAGTGAAGGTGGGTCCCAAGAGACCCAGTACTTC; CDR3 protein: CASSEGGSQETQYF
J gene: TRBJ2-1; D gene: .; clone size: many; V gene: TRBV7-3; CDR3 DNA: TGTGCCAGCAGCCAAGTAGGGGGGAGGTACAATGAGCAGTTCTTC; CDR3 protein: CASSQVGGRYNEQFF
J gene: TRBJ2-1; D gene: TRBD1; clone size: many; V gene: TRBV5-1; CDR3 DNA: TGCGCCAGCAGCTTGCTGGGGACAGCCGCCTACAATGAGCAGTTCTTC; CDR3 protein: CASSLLGTAAYNEQFF
J gene: TRBJ2-1; D gene: .; clone size: many; V gene: TRBV7-9; CDR3 DNA: TGTGCCAGCAGCCCTCCCCCAGTTCACAATGAGCAGTTCTTC; CDR3 protein: CASSPPPVHNEQFF
J gene: TRBJ2-7; D gene: .; clone size: many; V gene: TRBV30; CDR3 DNA: TGTGCCTGGAGTGCGGGGGTTCACGAGCAGTACTTC; CDR3 protein: CAWSAGVHEQYF
J gene: TRBJ1-1; D gene: .; clone size: many; V gene: TRBV6-6; CDR3 DNA: TGTGCCAGCAGTTGGGCGATGGGAGCTTTCTTT; CDR3 protein: CASSWAMGAFF
J gene: TRBJ2-1; D gene: TRBD2; clone size: many; V gene: TRBV7-6; CDR3 DNA: TGTGCCAGCAGCCCAACAGCTCTAGCGGGGGGGAGCTCCTACAATGAGCAGTTCTTC; CDR3 protein: CASSPTALAGGSSYNEQFF
J gene: TRBJ2-7; D gene: .; clone size: many; V gene: TRBV2; CDR3 DNA: TGTGCCAGCCGGGGGGCCCCTCCCTACGAGCAGTACTTC; CDR3 protein: CASRGAPPYEQYF
J gene: TRBJ2-1; D gene: .; clone size: many; V gene: TRBV30; CDR3 DNA: TGTGCCTGGAGTGTACGGGGTGGGGGTGAGCAGTTCTTC; CDR3 protein: CAWSVRGGGEQFF
J gene: TRBJ2-1; D gene: .; clone size: many; V gene: TRBV11-2; CDR3 DNA: TGTGCCAGCAGCGCCCGTGGGGACCGTGAGCAGTTCTTC; CDR3 protein: CASSARGDREQFF
J gene: TRBJ2-1; D gene: .; clone size: few; V gene: TRBV25-1; CDR3 DNA: TGTGCCAGCAGTGCTATGAATGAGCAGTTCTTC; CDR3 protein: CASSAMNEQFF
J gene: TRBJ2-5; D gene: .; clone size: .; V gene: TRBV29-1; CDR3 DNA: TGCAGCGTTGGGATCGACGGGACCCAGTACTTC; CDR3 protein: CSVGIDGTQYF
J gene: TRBJ1-1; D gene: .; clone size: few; V gene: TRBV4-1; CDR3 DNA: TGCGCCAGCAGCGAGGGGGTTCTGAACACTGAAGCTTTCTTT; CDR3 protein: CASSEGVLNTEAFF
J gene: TRBJ1-2; D gene: .; clone size: few; V gene: TRBV7-9; CDR3 DNA: TGTGCCAGCAGACCCTTGGGAGGGGCGGATGGCTACACCTTC; CDR3 protein: CASRPLGGADGYTF
J gene: TRBJ1-5; D gene: .; clone size: many; V gene: TRBV7-9; CDR3 DNA: TGTGCCAGCAGCCCAAGCGGGGGTAGCAATCAGCCCCAGCATTTT; CDR3 protein: CASSPSGGSNQPQHF
J gene: TRBJ1-6; D gene: .; clone size: many; V gene: TRBV27; CDR3 DNA: TGTGCCAGCAGTTTACTAGGAGAAAATTCACCCCTCCACTTT; CDR3 protein: CASSLLGENSPLHF
J gene: TRBJ2-7; D gene: .; clone size: .; V gene: TRBV5-4; CDR3 DNA: TGTGCCAGCAGCTTGGCGGCGAATTCCTACGAGCAGTACTTC; CDR3 protein: CASSLAANSYEQYF
J gene: TRBJ1-2; D gene: TRBD1; clone size: .; V gene: TRBV12-3/TRBV12-4; CDR3 DNA: TGTGCCAGCAGTTCGGGACAGGCAGTCTATGGCTACACCTTC; CDR3 protein: CASSSGQAVYGYTF
J gene: TRBJ2-3; D gene: .; clone size: many; V gene: TRBV6-2/TRBV6-3; CDR3 DNA: TGTGCCAGCGGGATCCGGGCAGATACGCAGTATTTT; CDR3 protein: CASGIRADTQYF
J gene: TRBJ1-6; D gene: .; clone size: .; V gene: TRBV28; CDR3 DNA: TGTGCCAGCATTTCAGGGAGCTCCTATAATTCACCCCTCCACTTT; CDR3 protein: CASISGSSYNSPLHF
J gene: TRBJ2-1; D gene: TRBD2; clone size: many; V gene: TRBV7-7; CDR3 DNA: TGTGCTAGCAGCTTCAGCGGGAGGGCCGGTGAGCAGTTCTTC; CDR3 protein: CASSFSGRAGEQFF
J gene: TRBJ1-1; D gene: .; clone size: .; V gene: TRBV6-5; CDR3 DNA: TGTGCCAGCAGTTACTCGAGGGGGATGAGAACTGAAGCTTTCTTT; CDR3 protein: CASSYSRGMRTEAFF
J gene: TRBJ2-7; D gene: TRBD2; clone size: .; V gene: TRBV6-1; CDR3 DNA: TGTGCCAGCAGTGAACTAGCGGGACTTGTGTGGGAGCAGTACTTC; CDR3 protein: CASSELAGLVWEQYF
J gene: TRBJ2-3; D gene: TRBD2; clone size: many; V gene: TRBV13; CDR3 DNA: TGTGCCAGCAGCCCAGGGACTAGCGGGGGTTTCAGGGCAGATACGCAGTATTTT; CDR3 protein: CASSPGTSGGFRADTQYF
J gene: TRBJ2-7; D gene: .; clone size: few; V gene: TRBV28; CDR3 DNA: TGTGCCAGCAGTCCAGGTTACGAGCAGTACTTC; CDR3 protein: CASSPGYEQYF
J gene: TRBJ1-2; D gene: TRBD1; clone size: many; V gene: TRBV7-6; CDR3 DNA: TGTGCCAGCAGCCCGACCCGGACAGGGGGCACGGAGGGCTACACCTTC; CDR3 protein: CASSPTRTGGTEGYTF
J gene: TRBJ2-7; D gene: .; clone size: .; V gene: TRBV20-1; CDR3 DNA: TGCAGTGCTTATACCAGGACTTCTTCCTACGAGCAGTACTTC; CDR3 protein: CSAYTRTSSYEQYF
J gene: TRBJ2-7; D gene: .; clone size: many; V gene: TRBV7-9; CDR3 DNA: TGTGCCAGCAGTCGGGACACCTTGAGGGAGCAGTACTTC; CDR3 protein: CASSRDTLREQYF
J gene: TRBJ2-1; D gene: TRBD2; clone size: many; V gene: TRBV11-2; CDR3 DNA: TGTGCCAGCAGTTCCTCTGCGGGAGCCTACAATGAGCAGTTCTTC; CDR3 protein: CASSSSAGAYNEQFF
J gene: TRBJ2-7; D gene: TRBD2; clone size: many; V gene: TRBV10-3; CDR3 DNA: TGTGCCATCAGTGTAGCCGGCGCGGGAGCCTCCTACGAGCAGTACTTC; CDR3 protein: CAISVAGAGASYEQYF
J gene: TRBJ1-4; D gene: .; clone size: many; V gene: TRBV30; CDR3 DNA: TGTGCGGTCTCAACGGACAGCAAGAATGAAAAACTGTTTTTT; CDR3 protein: CAVSTDSKNEKLFF